Below, 27 T cell receptor beta chains from the same sample are listed, as sequenced in a study of breast tumors, draining lymph nodes, adjacent tissues. In TCRdb, the multiplex PCR reads were re-called with MiXCR into one record per CDR3 protein. Among under 30,000 distinct CDR3 sequences listed, less than 25% were seen once. Sequencing was performed on breast tumor tissue. Receptors were obtained from a female donor with breast cancer. Some clones in this sample may be carry-over from other donors' samples.

The chain joins TRBV30 to TRBJ2-7; possibly TRBD2 for D (5 bases). V shed 5 bases and J shed 3 bases, with 17 bases lying between them. The CDR3 length is 14 residues. CDR1 and CDR2 (germline): GTSNPN, SVGIG (reference sequence). CDR3 sequence reads: CAWGPGSGVYEQYF. CDR3 bases: TGTGCCTGGGGTCCGGGGTCGGGTGTCTACGAGCAGTACTTC.

This clonotype has at least ten counts. The chain recombines TRBV6-4 with TRBJ2-3; 12 nucleotides agree with TRBD2. CDR3 length: 15 residues. V shed 0 bases, J shed 6 bases, and the junction held 1 base outside the gene matches. Germline lookup yields CDR1 MRHNA and CDR2 SNTAGT. CDR3 loop: CASSDSLAGGDTQYF. The CDR3, as DNA: TGTGCCAGCAGTGACTCCCTAGCGGGAGGGGATACGCAGTATTTT.

The sample holds a few counts of this clonotype. A much more abundant neighbour one base away suggests this may be a read error. The V and J genes are TRBV20-1 and TRBJ2-1, with D tentatively TRBD1 or TRBD2 (5 bases each). This CDR3 region has 14 residues. Germline V CDR1 and CDR2: DFQATT, SNEGSKA (reference sequence). With 4 bases removed from V and 7 bases from J, the gap between germline ends came to 17 bases. CDR3 protein: CSANSVGGLNEQFF. DNA for the CDR3: TGCAGTGCTAATTCGGTTGGGGGTTTGAATGAGCAGTTCTTC.

This clonotype was detected many times. The chain uses TRBV9 and TRBJ1-4, with 8 bases that match TRBD1. The V gene end was trimmed by 5 bases and the J gene end by 2 bases; junction bases not matched to a gene: 8. Germline V CDR1 and CDR2: SGDLS, YYNGEE. The CDR3 contains 16 residues. The DNA of the CDR3 is TGTGCCAGCAGTACAGGGGGAAGTTGGACTAATGAAAAACTGTTTTTT. Translating it yields CASSTGGSWTNEKLFF.

The chain recombines TRBV20-1 with TRBJ2-3, with D maybe TRBD2 (6 bases). The CDR3 is 14 residues long. V was clipped by 1 base and J by 3 bases, with 11 bases between them. In germline, CDR1 is DFQATT, CDR2 SNEGSKA (reference sequence). CDR3 bases: TGCAGTGCTAGAGTTTGGAGGGTAACAGATACGCAGTATTTT. Its translation: CSARVWRVTDTQYF.

This clonotype was counted many times. The chain links TRBV5-1 to TRBJ2-1; tentative D call: TRBD1 (6 bases). Germline assignment: CDR1 SGHRS and CDR2 YFSETQ. The V and J ends lost 3 bases and 15 bases respectively, with 19 bases between them. This CDR3 has 13 amino acids. The CDR3 nucleotides are TGCGCCAGCAGCTACATCCTAGAGGGGGTCTGGTTCTTC. It translates to CASSYILEGVWFF.

In its sample, this clonotype ranks as large. The chain carries TRBV5-6 and TRBJ2-1; D not resolved. CDR3 length: 13 residues. CDR1 and CDR2 from the germline V gene are SGHDT and YYEEEE. Deletions cut 0 bases from V and 7 bases from J, with 8 bases between. CDR3 residues: CASSLGNRNEQFF. CDR3 bases: TGTGCCAGCAGCTTGGGGAATCGGAATGAGCAGTTCTTC.

The sample holds a few counts of this clonotype. A much larger clonotype is one base distant, so this may be a read error. The chain carries TRBV9 and TRBJ1-3; TRBD1 is a possible D gene (5 bases). The V gene's germline CDR1 is SGDLS and CDR2 YYNGEE. The CDR3 contains 16 residues. The CDR3 loop is CASSVEPKTAGNTIHF. The DNA for the CDR3 is TGTGCCAGCAGCGTAGAACCCAAGACAGCTGGAAACACCATACATTTT.

This clonotype was detected many times. The CDR3 loop reads CASSEGGGKPTYEQYF. The CDR3 DNA sequence: TGTGCCAGCAGTGAAGGGGGCGGGAAGCCTACCTACGAGCAGTACTTC. The chain joins TRBV6-1 to TRBJ2-7; maybe TRBD2 (6 bases). The V gene's germline CDR1 is MNHNS and CDR2 SASEGT. Trimming took 1 base from V and 2 from J, leaving 15 bases between them. This CDR3 spans 16 amino acids.

This clonotype occurred many times. The rearrangement links TRBV11-2 to TRBJ1-2; 9 nucleotides align to TRBD1. This CDR3 has 15 residues. Trimming cost V 5 bases and J 7 bases; bases outside gene matches: 11. Germline V gene sequence: CDR1 SGHAT, CDR2 FQNNGV. The CDR3 bases are TGTGCCAGCAGCCTCTCTGACAGGGGGTTTCGTGGCTACACCTTC. Protein: CASSLSDRGFRGYTF.

This clonotype was seen many times. DNA of the CDR3: TGCAGTGCTGTATCGCTAGCGGGAATAAATGAGCAGTTCTTC. Its translation: CSAVSLAGINEQFF. J is TRBJ2-1 and V is TRBV20-1, with 9 nucleotides matching TRBD2. Germline assignment: CDR1 DFQATT and CDR2 SNEGSKA (reference sequence). There are 14 residues in the CDR3. The V and J ends lost 5 bases and 7 bases, in that order; junction bases with no gene match: 9.

This clonotype appeared many times. The V and J genes are TRBV27 and TRBJ2-5; possibly TRBD2 for D (7 bases). The CDR3 has 13 amino acids. The germline gives CDR1 MNHEY, CDR2 SMNVEV (reference sequence). V lost 7 bases and J lost 0, with 9 bases in between. The CDR3: CASKGGYQETQYF. In DNA form, the CDR3 reads TGTGCCAGCAAGGGGGGGTACCAAGAGACCCAGTACTTC.

Worth noting for this clonotype: A much larger clone is a single base away; this may be a read error. The final CDR3 position lacks the conserved phenylalanine or tryptophan, pointing to a likely read error. This chain connects TRBV3-1 to TRBJ1-2; TRBD1 aligns across 7 bases. Germline V CDR1 and CDR2: LGHDT, YNNKEL (reference sequence). The CDR3 has 15 residues. V shed 1 base, J shed 9 bases, and the junction held 11 bases outside the gene matches. Here the CDR3 reads CASSQGYGTAYRYTL. Here the CDR3 DNA reads TGTGCCAGCAGCCAAGGGTACGGGACAGCGTATCGCTACACCCTC.

The genes are TRBV28 and TRBJ2-3; a weak D match, TRBD2 (6 bases). V was pared by 5 bases and J by 4 bases, with 16 bases between. Germline V lookup: CDR1 MDHEN, CDR2 SYDVKM. This CDR3 spans 15 amino acids. CDR3 sequence (DNA): TGTGCCAGCAGTCAACCCCGGGACTCAGCAGATACGCAGTATTTT. This sequence encodes CASSQPRDSADTQYF.

The DNA of the CDR3 is TGTGCCAGCAGCTTAGGGGGCCTCTCTGGGGCCAACGTCCTGACTTTC. It is translated as CASSLGGLSGANVLTF. The rearrangement joins TRBV7-2 to TRBJ2-6; TRBD1 might be the D (5 bases). The CDR3 loop spans 16 amino acids. Looked up from germline, CDR1 is SGHTA and CDR2 is FQGNSA. V was trimmed by 1 base and J by 0 bases, leaving 7 bases between them.

V gene TRBV11-2 combines with J gene TRBJ2-4; 8 bases are a match to TRBD2. J lost 1 base, V lost 7 bases, and 3 bases had no gene match. The CDR3 has 14 amino acids. Germline V gives CDR1 SGHAT, CDR2 FQNNGV. CDR3 sequence reads: CASKGGGAKNIQYF. CDR3 nucleotide sequence: TGTGCCAGCAAAGGCGGGGGGGCCAAAAACATTCAGTACTTC. Drawing the rest from reference TRBV11-2 and TRBJ2-4, the complete variable domain is EAGVAQSPRYKIIEKRQSVAFWCNPISGHATLYWYQQILGQGPKLLIQFQNNGVVDDSQLPKDRFSAERLKGVDSTLKIQPAKLEDSAVYLCASKGGGAKNIQYFGAGTRLSVL.

This clonotype appeared many times. The chain uses TRBV20-1 and TRBJ2-3, with D perhaps assigned TRBD1 or TRBD2 (5 bases each). Between the trimmed V and J ends, which lost 2 bases and 5 bases, there was a span of 23 bases. This CDR3 comprises 17 residues. CDR1 DFQATT and CDR2 SNEGSKA come from the germline V gene (reference sequence). CDR3 sequence reads: CSARRGVARAEGDTQYF. The CDR3 DNA sequence: TGCAGTGCTAGAAGGGGTGTTGCTAGAGCGGAAGGAGATACGCAGTATTTT.

The sample holds many counts of this clonotype. Possible read error: a much larger clone is one base away. The chain employs TRBV5-1 and TRBJ2-7; either TRBD1 or TRBD2 may fit D (5 bases each). CDR3 length equals 15 residues. The germline V gene encodes CDR1 SGHRS and CDR2 YFSETQ. V lost 1 base, J lost 3 bases, and 14 bases lay in between. The CDR3 here is CASSLLGAGVYEQYF. The CDR3 DNA sequence: TGCGCCAGCAGCTTGCTCGGGGCAGGAGTCTACGAGCAGTACTTC.

There are a few counts of this clonotype. This may arise from a read error, as a much more abundant clone is one base away. The chain joins TRBV13 to TRBJ2-1; 11 bases map to TRBD1. CDR3 size: 15 residues. The germline V gene has CDR1 PRHDT and CDR2 FYEKMQ (reference sequence). The CDR3 region is CAGSFGQGAGNEQFF. For the CDR3, the DNA is TGTGCCGGCAGCTTTGGACAGGGGGCCGGCAATGAGCAGTTCTTC.

This clonotype was recorded many times. The chain has TRBV5-1 and TRBJ2-1; D may be TRBD2 (6 bases). Germline CDR1 reads SGHRS; CDR2 reads YFSETQ. Between the trimmed V and J ends, which lost 0 bases and 1 base, there was a span of 11 bases. This CDR3 is built from 16 residues. The CDR3 region has the DNA TGCGCCAGCAGCTTGGCCGTTGCGGGGTCCTACAATGAGCAGTTCTTC. Translation: CASSLAVAGSYNEQFF.

This clonotype was detected many times. The chain recombines TRBV20-1 with TRBJ2-3, with TRBD2 matching over 11 bases. The J segment lost 1 base and the V segment lost 0 bases, leaving 6 bases of the junction unmatched. Germline V CDR1 and CDR2: DFQATT, SNEGSKA (reference sequence). This CDR3 is built from 17 residues. The CDR3 loop is CSARDGLAGGRTDTQYF. CDR3 in DNA: TGCAGTGCTAGAGATGGGCTAGCGGGAGGTCGCACAGATACGCAGTATTTT.

This clonotype is categorized as medium-sized. The chain is built from TRBV6-1 and TRBJ1-6; D gene ambiguous. CDR1 is MNHNS and CDR2 is SASEGT in the germline V gene. The V gene lost 4 bases and the J gene lost 10 bases, with 11 bases spanning the gap. This CDR3 spans 13 amino acids. The CDR3 loop is CASSALQQSPLHF. For the CDR3, the DNA is TGTGCCAGCAGTGCGTTACAGCAGTCACCCCTCCACTTT.

Points on this clonotype: A much larger clone differs by one base, so this may be a read error. The chain carries TRBV5-4 and TRBJ2-2; TRBD2 is a possible D gene (5 bases). The germline CDR1 and CDR2 sequences are SGHNT and YYREEE (reference sequence). The CDR3 extends over 15 amino acids. CDR3 coding DNA: TGTGCCAACAGCTTGGACGGGATTTACACCGGGGAGCTGTTTTTT. It codes for CANSLDGIYTGELFF.

Many counts were recorded for this clonotype. The rearrangement links TRBV6-6 to TRBJ2-1; D perhaps matches TRBD2 (6 bases). Germline CDR1 and CDR2: MNHNY and SVGAGI (reference sequence). This CDR3 has 15 amino acids. V was cut by 2 bases and J by 8 bases, with 16 bases left in between. The chain's CDR3 is CASSYTLDYHHEQFF. The CDR3 coding sequence is TGTGCCAGCAGTTACACCTTGGACTACCACCATGAGCAGTTCTTC.

By sample share, this clonotype is medium-sized. The chain has TRBV4-1 and TRBJ2-2; a possible D gene is TRBD2 (5 bases). The CDR3 totals 14 residues. The V gene's germline CDR1 is MGHRA and CDR2 YSYEKL. The V end lost 0 bases, the J end lost 7 bases, and 9 bases lay between the germline ends. In nucleotides, the CDR3 is TGCGCCAGCAGCCAAGAAGGACGGGGCGGGGAGCTGTTTTTT. Amino acid sequence: CASSQEGRGGELFF.

V and J are TRBV11-2 and TRBJ1-3; tentative D call: TRBD1 (6 bases). Trimming pared 0 bases from V and 2 bases from J, leaving 20 bases between. CDR1 and CDR2 (germline): SGHAT, FQNNGV. The CDR3 is 19 amino acids. CDR3 residues: CASSLEGGFGRGPGNTIYF. The CDR3 DNA sequence: TGTGCCAGCAGCTTAGAGGGGGGGTTCGGCAGGGGACCTGGAAACACCATATATTTT.

This clonotype appeared a few times. The chain employs TRBV28 and TRBJ2-5; 11 bases are a match to TRBD2. V lost 2 bases to trimming and J lost 4 bases; unmatched junction nucleotides: 21. The CDR3 sequence is 21 residues long. In germline, CDR1 is MDHEN, CDR2 SYDVKM. The CDR3: CASSLPLSGTSGPGGGETQYF. The CDR3 DNA reads TGTGCCAGCAGTTTACCTTTATCAGGGACTAGCGGCCCTGGGGGAGGAGAGACCCAGTACTTC.